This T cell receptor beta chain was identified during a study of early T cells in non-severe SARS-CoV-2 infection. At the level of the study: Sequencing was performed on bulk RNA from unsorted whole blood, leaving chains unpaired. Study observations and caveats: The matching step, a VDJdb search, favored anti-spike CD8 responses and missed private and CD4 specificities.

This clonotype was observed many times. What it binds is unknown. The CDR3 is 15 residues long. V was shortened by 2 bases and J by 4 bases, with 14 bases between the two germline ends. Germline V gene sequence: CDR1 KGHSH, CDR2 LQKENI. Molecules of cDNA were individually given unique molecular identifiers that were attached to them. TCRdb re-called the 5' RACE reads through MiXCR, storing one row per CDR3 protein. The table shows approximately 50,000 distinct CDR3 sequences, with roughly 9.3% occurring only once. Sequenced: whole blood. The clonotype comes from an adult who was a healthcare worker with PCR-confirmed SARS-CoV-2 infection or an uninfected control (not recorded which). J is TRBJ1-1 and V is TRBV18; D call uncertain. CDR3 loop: CASSPVSPDSTEAFF. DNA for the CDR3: TGTGCCAGCTCACCAGTTAGCCCAGACTCCACTGAAGCTTTCTTT.